This T cell receptor beta chain comes out of a study of CD8 T cells in Susac syndrome. The V gene lost 4 bases and the J gene lost 4 bases, with 14 bases spanning the gap. CDR3 length equals 14 residues. It was with random hexamers that about 0.45 to 1 ug RNA was reverse transcribed. TCR beta CDR3 was amplified by immunoSEQ covering 54 Vbeta and 13 Jbeta. TCRdb used MiXCR to reprocess the immunoSEQ multiplex PCR reads, holding one entry per CDR3 protein. There are approximately 150,000 distinct CDR3 sequences in the sample; approximately 94% occur only once, and 0.075% to 0.1% lies in the top ten. From blood CD8+ and CD4+ T cells, TCR beta sequences were generated. The study used healthy donors as controls matched for age and sex.

Sample: CD4+ T cells from PBMCs. This chain joins TRBV12-3 or TRBV12-4 and TRBJ2-7; TRBD2 is a possible D gene (6 bases). The receptor was derived from a human donor in good health. CDR3 DNA: TGTGCCAGCAGTTCTGGGCTAGCGATATACGAGCAGTACTTC. Translation: CASSSGLAIYEQYF.